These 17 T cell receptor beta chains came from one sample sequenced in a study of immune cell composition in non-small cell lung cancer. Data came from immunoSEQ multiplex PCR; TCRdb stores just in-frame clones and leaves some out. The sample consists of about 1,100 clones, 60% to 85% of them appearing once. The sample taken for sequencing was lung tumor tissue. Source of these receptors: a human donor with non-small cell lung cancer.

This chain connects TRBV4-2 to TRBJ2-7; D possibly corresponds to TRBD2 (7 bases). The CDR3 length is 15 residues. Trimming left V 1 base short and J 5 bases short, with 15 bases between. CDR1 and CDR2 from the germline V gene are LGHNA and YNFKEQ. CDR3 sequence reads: CASSQGRGGQDEQYF. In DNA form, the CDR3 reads TGTGCCAGCAGCCAAGGGAGGGGGGGGCAGGACGAGCAGTACTTC.

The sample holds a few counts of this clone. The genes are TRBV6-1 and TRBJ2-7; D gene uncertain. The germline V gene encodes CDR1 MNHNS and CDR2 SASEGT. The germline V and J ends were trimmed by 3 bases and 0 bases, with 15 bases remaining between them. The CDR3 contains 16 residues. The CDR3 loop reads CASSDLGGQASYEQYF. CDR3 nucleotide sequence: TGTGCCAGCAGTGATTTAGGTGGGCAGGCCTCCTACGAGCAGTACTTC.

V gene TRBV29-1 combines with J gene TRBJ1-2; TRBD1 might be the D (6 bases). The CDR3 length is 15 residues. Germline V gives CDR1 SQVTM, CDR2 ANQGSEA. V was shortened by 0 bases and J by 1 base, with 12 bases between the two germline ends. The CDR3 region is CSVEDVDRINYGYTF. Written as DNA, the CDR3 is TGCAGCGTTGAAGACGTTGACAGGATTAACTATGGCTACACCTTC.

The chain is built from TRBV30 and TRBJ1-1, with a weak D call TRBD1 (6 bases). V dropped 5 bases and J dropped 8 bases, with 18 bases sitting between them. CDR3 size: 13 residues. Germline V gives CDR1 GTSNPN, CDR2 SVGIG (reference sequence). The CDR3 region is CAWHESPGVEAFF. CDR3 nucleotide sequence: TGTGCCTGGCATGAGTCTCCAGGGGTGGAAGCTTTCTTT.

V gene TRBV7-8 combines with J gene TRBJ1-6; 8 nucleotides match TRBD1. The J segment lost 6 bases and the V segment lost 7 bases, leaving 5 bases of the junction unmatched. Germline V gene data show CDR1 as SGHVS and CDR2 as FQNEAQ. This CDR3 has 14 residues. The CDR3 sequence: CASNRDRLNSPLHF. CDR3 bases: TGTGCCAGCAACCGGGACAGGCTTAATTCACCCCTCCACTTT.

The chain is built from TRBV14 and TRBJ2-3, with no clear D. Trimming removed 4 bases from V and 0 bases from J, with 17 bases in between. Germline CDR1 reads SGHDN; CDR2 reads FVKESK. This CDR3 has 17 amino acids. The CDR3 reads CASSPTHAATSTDTQYF. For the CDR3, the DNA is TGTGCCAGCAGCCCGACTCATGCGGCGACTAGCACAGATACGCAGTATTTT.

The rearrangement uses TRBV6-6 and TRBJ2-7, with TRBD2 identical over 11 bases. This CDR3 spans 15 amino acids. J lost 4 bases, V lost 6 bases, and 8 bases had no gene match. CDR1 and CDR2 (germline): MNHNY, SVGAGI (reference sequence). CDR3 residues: CASRPGLAGSYEQYF. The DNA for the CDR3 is TGTGCCAGCAGGCCTGGACTAGCGGGCTCTTACGAGCAGTACTTC.

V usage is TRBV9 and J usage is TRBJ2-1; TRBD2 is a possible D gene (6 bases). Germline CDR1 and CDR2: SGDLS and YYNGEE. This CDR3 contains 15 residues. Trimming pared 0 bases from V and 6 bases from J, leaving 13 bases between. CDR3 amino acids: CASSVDGEAGNEQFF. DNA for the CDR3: TGTGCCAGCAGCGTAGATGGGGAGGCAGGCAATGAGCAGTTCTTC.

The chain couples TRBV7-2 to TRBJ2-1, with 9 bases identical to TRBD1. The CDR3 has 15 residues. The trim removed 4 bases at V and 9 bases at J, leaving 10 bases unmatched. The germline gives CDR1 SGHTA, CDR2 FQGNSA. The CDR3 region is CASSSGTGWNSEQFF. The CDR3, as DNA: TGTGCCAGCAGCTCAGGGACAGGGTGGAATAGTGAGCAGTTCTTC.

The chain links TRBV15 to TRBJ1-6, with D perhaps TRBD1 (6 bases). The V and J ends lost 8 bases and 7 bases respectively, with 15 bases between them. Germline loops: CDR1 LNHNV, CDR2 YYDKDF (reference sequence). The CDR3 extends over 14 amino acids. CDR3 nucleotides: TGTGCCACCCGAGCCGCAGGGGTGAATTCACCCCTCCACTTT. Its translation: CATRAAGVNSPLHF.

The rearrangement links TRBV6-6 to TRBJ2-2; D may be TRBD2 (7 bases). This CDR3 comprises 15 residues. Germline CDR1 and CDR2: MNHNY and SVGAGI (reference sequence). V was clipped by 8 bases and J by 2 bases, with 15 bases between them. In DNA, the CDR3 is TGTGCCAGCTCCCGGGCGGGGGCAAACACCGGGGAGCTGTTTTTT. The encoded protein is CASSRAGANTGELFF.

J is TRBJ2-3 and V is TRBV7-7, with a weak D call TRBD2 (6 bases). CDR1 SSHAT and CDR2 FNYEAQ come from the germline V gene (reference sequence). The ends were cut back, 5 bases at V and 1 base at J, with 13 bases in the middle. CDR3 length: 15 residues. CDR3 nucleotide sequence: TGTGCCAGCAGCCTAGGAGGAGGGGGCACAGATACGCAGTATTTT. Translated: CASSLGGGGTDTQYF.

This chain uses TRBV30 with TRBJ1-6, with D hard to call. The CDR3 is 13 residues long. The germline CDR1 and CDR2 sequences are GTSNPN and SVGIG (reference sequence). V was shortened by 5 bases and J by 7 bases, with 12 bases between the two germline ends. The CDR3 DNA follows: TGTGCCTGGTCTAGACTACGCAATTCACCCCTCCACTTT. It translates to CAWSRLRNSPLHF.

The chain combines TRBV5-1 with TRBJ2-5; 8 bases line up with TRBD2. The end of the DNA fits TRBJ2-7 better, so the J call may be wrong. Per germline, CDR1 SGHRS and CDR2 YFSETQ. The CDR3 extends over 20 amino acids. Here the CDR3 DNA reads TGCGCCAGCAGCTTGGCCGGACTTAGGACTAGCCCCCTCCCCTCCTACGAGCAGTACTTC. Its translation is CASSLAGLRTSPLPSYEQYF.

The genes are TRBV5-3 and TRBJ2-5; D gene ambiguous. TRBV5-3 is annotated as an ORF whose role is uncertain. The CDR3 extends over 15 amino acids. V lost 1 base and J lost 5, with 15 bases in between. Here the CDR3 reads CARSLFSGAYETQYF. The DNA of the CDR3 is TGTGCCAGAAGCTTGTTTTCCGGTGCCTATGAGACCCAGTACTTC.

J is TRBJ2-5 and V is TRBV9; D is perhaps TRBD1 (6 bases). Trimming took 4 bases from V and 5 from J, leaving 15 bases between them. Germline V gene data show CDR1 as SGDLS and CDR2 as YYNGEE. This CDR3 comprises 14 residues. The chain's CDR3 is CASSPSGARETQYF. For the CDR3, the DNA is TGTGCCAGCAGCCCCTCAGGGGCAAGGGAGACCCAGTACTTC.

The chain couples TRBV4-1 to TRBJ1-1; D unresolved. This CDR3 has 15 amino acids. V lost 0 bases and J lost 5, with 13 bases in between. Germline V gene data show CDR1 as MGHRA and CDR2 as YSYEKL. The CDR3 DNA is TGCGCCAGCAGCCAAGATGGACTTAGCAGAACTGAAGCTTTCTTT. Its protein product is CASSQDGLSRTEAFF.